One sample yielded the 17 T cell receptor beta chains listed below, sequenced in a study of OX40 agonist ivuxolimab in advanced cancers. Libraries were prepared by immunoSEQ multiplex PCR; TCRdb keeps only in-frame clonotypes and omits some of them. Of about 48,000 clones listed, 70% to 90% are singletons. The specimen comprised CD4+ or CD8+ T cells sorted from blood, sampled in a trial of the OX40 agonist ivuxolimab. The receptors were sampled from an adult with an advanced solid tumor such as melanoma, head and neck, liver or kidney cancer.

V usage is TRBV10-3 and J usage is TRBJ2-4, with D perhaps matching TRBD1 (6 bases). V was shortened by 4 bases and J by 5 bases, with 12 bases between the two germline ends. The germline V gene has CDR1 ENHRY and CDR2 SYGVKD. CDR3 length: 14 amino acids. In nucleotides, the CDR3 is TGTGCCATCAGTGTAGACAGGCTACAAAACATTCAGTACTTC. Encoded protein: CAISVDRLQNIQYF.

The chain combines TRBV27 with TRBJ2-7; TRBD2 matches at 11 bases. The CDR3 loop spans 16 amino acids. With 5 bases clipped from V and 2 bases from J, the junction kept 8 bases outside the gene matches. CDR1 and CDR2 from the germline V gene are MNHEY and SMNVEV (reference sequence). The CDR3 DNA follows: TGTGCCAGCAGTGCCACCCTAGCGGGGGGTACCTACGAGCAGTACTTC. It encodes CASSATLAGGTYEQYF.

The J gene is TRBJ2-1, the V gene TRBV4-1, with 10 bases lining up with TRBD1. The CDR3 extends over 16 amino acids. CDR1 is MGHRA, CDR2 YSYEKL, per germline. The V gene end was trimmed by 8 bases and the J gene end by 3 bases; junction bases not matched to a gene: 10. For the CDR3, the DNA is TGCGCCAGCGGAATCCTGACAGGGGGCGGCTACAATGAGCAGTTCTTC. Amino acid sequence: CASGILTGGGYNEQFF.

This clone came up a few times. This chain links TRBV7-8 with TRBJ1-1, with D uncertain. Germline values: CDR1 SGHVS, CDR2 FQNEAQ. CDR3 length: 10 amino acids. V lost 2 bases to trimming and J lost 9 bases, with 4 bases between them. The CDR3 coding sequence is TGTGCCAGCAGCTTATTGAAAGCTTTCTTT. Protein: CASSLLKAFF. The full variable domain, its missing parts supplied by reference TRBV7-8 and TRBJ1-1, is GAGVSQSPRYKVAKRGQDVALRCDPISGHVSLFWYQQALGQGPEFLTYFQNEAQLDKSGLPSDRFFAERPEGSVSTLKIQRTQQEDSAVYLCASSLLKAFFGQGTRLTVV.

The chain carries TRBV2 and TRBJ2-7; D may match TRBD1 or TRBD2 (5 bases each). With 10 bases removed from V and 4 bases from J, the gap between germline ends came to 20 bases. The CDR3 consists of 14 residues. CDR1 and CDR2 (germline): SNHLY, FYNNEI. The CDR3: CATSPYEGQYEQYF. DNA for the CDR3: TGTGCCACCTCCCCATACGAGGGGCAGTACGAGCAGTACTTC. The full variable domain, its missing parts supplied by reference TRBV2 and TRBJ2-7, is EPEVTQTPSHQVTQMGQEVILRCVPISNHLYFYWYRQILGQKVEFLVSFYNNEISEKSEIFDDQFSVERPDGSNFTLKIRSTKLEDSAMYFCATSPYEGQYEQYFGPGTRLTVT.

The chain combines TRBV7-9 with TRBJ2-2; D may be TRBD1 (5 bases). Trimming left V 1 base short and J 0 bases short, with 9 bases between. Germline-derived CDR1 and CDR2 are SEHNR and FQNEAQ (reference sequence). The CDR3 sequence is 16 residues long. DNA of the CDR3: TGTGCCAGCAGCTTAGGGGTAGGGGCGAACACCGGGGAGCTGTTTTTT. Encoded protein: CASSLGVGANTGELFF.

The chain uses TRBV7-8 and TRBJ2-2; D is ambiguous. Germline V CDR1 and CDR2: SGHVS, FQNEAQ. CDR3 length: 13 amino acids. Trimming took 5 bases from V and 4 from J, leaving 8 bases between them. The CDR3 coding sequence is TGTGCCAGCAGCGCACCGAGCACCGGGGAGCTGTTTTTT. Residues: CASSAPSTGELFF.

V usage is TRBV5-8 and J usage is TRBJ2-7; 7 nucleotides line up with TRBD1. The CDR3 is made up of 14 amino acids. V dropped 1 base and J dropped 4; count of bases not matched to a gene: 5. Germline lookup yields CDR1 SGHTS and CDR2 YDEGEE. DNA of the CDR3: TGTGCCAGCAGCTTGAGGGGGCTGTTGTACGAGCAGTACTTC. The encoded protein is CASSLRGLLYEQYF.

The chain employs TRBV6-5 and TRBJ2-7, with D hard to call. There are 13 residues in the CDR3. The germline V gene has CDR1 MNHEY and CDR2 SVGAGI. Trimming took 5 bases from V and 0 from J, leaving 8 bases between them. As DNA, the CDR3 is TGTGCCAGCAGTCGGACGAGCTCCTACGAGCAGTACTTC. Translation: CASSRTSSYEQYF.

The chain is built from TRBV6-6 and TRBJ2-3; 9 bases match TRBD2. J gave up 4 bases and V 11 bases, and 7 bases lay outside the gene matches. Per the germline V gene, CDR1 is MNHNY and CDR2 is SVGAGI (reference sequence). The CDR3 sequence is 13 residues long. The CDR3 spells CAGGLASADTQYF. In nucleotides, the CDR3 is TGTGCCGGCGGACTAGCGAGCGCAGATACGCAGTATTTT.

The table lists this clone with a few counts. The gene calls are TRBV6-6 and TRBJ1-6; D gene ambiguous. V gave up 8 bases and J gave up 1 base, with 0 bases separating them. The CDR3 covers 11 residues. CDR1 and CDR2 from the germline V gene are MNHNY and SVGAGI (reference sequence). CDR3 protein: CASSYNSPLHF. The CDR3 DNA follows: TGTGCCAGCTCCTATAATTCACCCCTCCACTTT.

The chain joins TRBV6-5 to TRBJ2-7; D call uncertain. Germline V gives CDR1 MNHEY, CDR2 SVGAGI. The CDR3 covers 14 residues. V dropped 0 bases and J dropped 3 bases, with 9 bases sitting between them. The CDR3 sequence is CASSYSSADYEQYF. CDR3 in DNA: TGTGCCAGCAGTTACTCGTCCGCTGACTACGAGCAGTACTTC.

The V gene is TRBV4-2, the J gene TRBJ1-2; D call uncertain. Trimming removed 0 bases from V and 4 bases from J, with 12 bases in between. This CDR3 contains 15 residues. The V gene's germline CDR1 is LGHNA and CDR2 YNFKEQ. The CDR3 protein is CASSQEGPPSYGYTF. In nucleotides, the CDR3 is TGTGCCAGCAGCCAAGAAGGGCCCCCATCCTATGGCTACACCTTC.

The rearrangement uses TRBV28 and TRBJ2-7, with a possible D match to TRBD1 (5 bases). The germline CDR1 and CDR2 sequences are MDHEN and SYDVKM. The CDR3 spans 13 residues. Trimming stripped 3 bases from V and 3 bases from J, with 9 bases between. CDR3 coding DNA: TGTGCCAGCAGTTTCAGGGATAACTACGAGCAGTACTTC. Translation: CASSFRDNYEQYF.

CDR3 sequence reads: CASSLTGEGTGELFF. The CDR3 region has the DNA TGTGCCAGCAGTTTGACAGGGGAGGGCACCGGGGAGCTGTTTTTT. The chain joins TRBV28 to TRBJ2-2; the D gene is possibly TRBD1 (8 bases). This CDR3 has 15 residues. The ends were cut back, 3 bases at V and 4 bases at J, with 12 bases in the middle. Germline V lookup: CDR1 MDHEN, CDR2 SYDVKM.

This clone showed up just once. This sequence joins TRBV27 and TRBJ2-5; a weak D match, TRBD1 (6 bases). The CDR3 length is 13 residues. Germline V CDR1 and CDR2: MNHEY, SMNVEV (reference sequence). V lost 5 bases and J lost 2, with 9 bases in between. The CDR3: CASSRDTQETQYF. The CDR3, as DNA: TGTGCCAGCAGTCGGGACACGCAAGAGACCCAGTACTTC.

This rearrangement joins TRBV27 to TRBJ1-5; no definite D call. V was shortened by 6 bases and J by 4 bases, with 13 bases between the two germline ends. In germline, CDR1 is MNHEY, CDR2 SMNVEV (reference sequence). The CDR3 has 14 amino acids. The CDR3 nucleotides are TGTGCCAGCAGAATTGCGGGGTCAAATCAGCCCCAGCATTTT. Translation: CASRIAGSNQPQHF.